This T cell receptor (beta chain) was sequenced for a study of CD8+ T cells in alopecia areata. Findings and limits, study-wide: Lesional scalp, especially alopecia totalis/universalis, showed higher clonality than normal scalp.

A note on this clone: Its antigen is not identified.

After isolation, RNA underwent reverse transcription to generate cDNA as the sequencing template. Data came from immunoSEQ multiplex PCR; TCRdb stores just in-frame clones and leaves some out. This table has 90,000 to 120,000 clones, roughly 89% appearing once. Sample treatment: oral pan-JAK inhibitor, 5-10 mg twice daily. The sample was CD8+ T cells sorted from blood, taken at week 24, from a patient treated with tofacitinib. The receptor was derived from a human donor with alopecia areata.

The CDR3 DNA follows: TGTGCCACCAGAAAAGGTACAGGGCAGAAGAATGAGCAGTTCTTC. Amino acids: CATRKGTGQKNEQFF. The V call is TRBV15, the J call TRBJ2-1; TRBD1 might be the D (6 bases). The length of the CDR3 is 15 residues. The ends were cut back, 6 bases at V and 7 bases at J, with 19 bases in the middle. The V gene's germline CDR1 is LNHNV and CDR2 YYDKDF (reference sequence).